The sequence of this T cell receptor (beta chain) was determined in a study of blood T cell repertoires in COVID-19 (TCRdb year 2020). For context, the study as a whole: Samples covering the acute and convalescent phases of COVID-19 were provided by collaborators in the United States, Italy and Spain. The dataset comprised deeply sampled blood TCRbeta repertoires from subjects exposed to, actively infected with, or recovered from COVID-19. The prospective study material was composed of cDNA or gDNA derived from T cells, B-cell-depleted T cells, or PBMCs. Where available, HLA class I and class II types were taken from metadata supplied by the sample provider and were not determined by assay-based typing. A freely available public database, intended as a resource for researchers studying the immune response to SARS-CoV-2, is where the repertoires were released. The samples were drawn from two sources: the first 160 participants of the ongoing ImmuneRACE study, and 1,000 to 1,500 subjects contributed by 6 global collaborators. The sample metadata nearly always contained a de-identified subject ID, COVID-19 status, age in years and sex. Findings and caveats that apply to the study as a whole: How much clinical and demographic metadata was included differed by source and by participant, and the metadata was provided uncurated.

This clone was seen a few times. There is no known antigen for this receptor. Base qualities are not recorded, but no much larger clone differs from it by a single base. Collaborating institutions collected whole blood in K2EDTA tubes following their own protocols. For TCRbeta analysis, collaborators shipped samples in one of three forms: frozen whole blood, isolated PBMCs, or DNA extracted from either of those sample types. Trimming takes 4 bases from V and 6 bases from J, and the germline ends sit 11 bases apart. According to the germline V gene, CDR1 reads SNHLY and CDR2 reads FYNNEI. From its cysteine to its phenylalanine, the CDR3 spans 13 amino acids. Only CDR3 DNA remains: 39 bases, in frame from the first base. TCRbeta CDR3 regions were amplified from genomic DNA by means of the immunoSEQ Assay, a bias-controlled multiplex PCR. In the authors' own workflow: Nucleated cell counts per sample were estimated from amplification of reference gene primers within the assay. To quantify the absolute abundance of each unique TCRbeta CDR3 rearrangement, sequence reads were collapsed and filtered. For each sample, productive Simpson clonality was calculated as the square root of Simpson's diversity index over productive rearrangements. TCRdb carries this immuneACCESS record with in-frame sequences only. Its versions omit some clonotypes, under half of them owing to an unresolved V gene in the studies checked, with the rest unexplained. V and J calls and clone size come straight from that table; D and trimming were deduced from the DNA. This sample holds under 90,000 clones; roughly 77% were observed only once. The ten biggest clones cover approximately 5.4% of the sample.

The specimen sequenced was peripheral blood. This clonotype was sampled from a man aged 45-60 years with active or convalescent COVID-19. The sequence joins TRBV2 to TRBJ2-3; the D gene is perhaps TRBD2, from 6 matching bases. The CDR3 region reads CASSGSAGDTQYF. The DNA is as follows: TGTGCCAGCAGTGGGTCGGCGGGGGATACGCAGTATTTT.